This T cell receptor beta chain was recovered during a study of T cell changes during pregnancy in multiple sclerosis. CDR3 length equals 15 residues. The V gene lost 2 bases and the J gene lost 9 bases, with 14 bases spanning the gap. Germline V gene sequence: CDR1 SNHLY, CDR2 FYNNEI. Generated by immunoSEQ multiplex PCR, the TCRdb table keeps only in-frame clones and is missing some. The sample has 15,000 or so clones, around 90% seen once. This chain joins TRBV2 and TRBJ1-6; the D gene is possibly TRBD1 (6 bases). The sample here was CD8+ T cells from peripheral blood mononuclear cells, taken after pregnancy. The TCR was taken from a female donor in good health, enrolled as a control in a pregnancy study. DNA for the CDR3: TGTGCCAGCAGTGAAATTAGGCAGGGGAGTTCACCCCTCCACTTT. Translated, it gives CASSEIRQGSSPLHF.